These 18 T cell receptor beta chains share one sample of origin, sequenced in a study of beta chain features in type 1 diabetes (dated by TCRdb to the late 2010s). The paper's findings and limits, for the study overall: In all four CD4+ subsets, TCRB CDR3 length was moderately but significantly shorter in type 1 diabetes patients.

The library relied on the immunoSEQ multiplex PCR assay. The entire amount of isolated RNA was reverse transcribed using the High Capacity cDNA Reverse Transcription Kit, so the sequenced TCRB transcripts were expressed ones. TCRdb re-hosts the immuneACCESS table, in-frame sequences only. Its copies lack some clones; in the studies checked, an unresolved V gene accounts for under half of them, and the cause for the rest is not known. Recorded for this sample are 240,000 or so clones; more than 11% of them occurred a single time. Jointly, the top ten make up about 0.02% of the sample. These TCRs are of unknown antigen specificity. The source material was naive CD4+ T cells from blood. The meaning of the sample's cell subset or site label: true naive CD4+ T cells. The receptors come from a man aged 25-45 years with type 1 diabetes.

This clone turned up a few times. The gene calls are TRBV5-1 and TRBJ2-7, with D possibly matching TRBD1 (6 bases). Between the trimmed V and J ends, which lost 0 bases and 3 bases, there was a span of 19 bases. Germline V gene sequence: CDR1 SGHRS, CDR2 YFSETQ. The CDR3 is made up of 17 amino acids. In nucleotides, the CDR3 is TGCGCCAGCAGCTTGGCCCTACAGGGAATTAGTATCTACGAGCAGTACTTC. Its translation: CASSLALQGISIYEQYF.

This clone has more than one count but fewer than ten. The rearrangement joins TRBV11-2 to TRBJ1-1, with D perhaps TRBD1 (6 bases). This CDR3 comprises 13 residues. Germline CDR1 is SGHAT and CDR2 is FQNNGV. The V and J ends lost 3 bases and 9 bases respectively, with 14 bases between them. CDR3 loop: CASSLDLTGKAFF. CDR3 sequence (DNA): TGTGCCAGCAGCTTGGACTTAACAGGGAAAGCTTTCTTT. Full variable domain (rest looked up from reference TRBV11-2 and TRBJ1-1): EAGVAQSPRYKIIEKRQSVAFWCNPISGHATLYWYQQILGQGPKLLIQFQNNGVVDDSQLPKDRFSAERLKGVDSTLKIQPAKLEDSAVYLCASSLDLTGKAFFGQGTRLTVV.

In this sample, this clone turned up a few times. Other DNA sequences in the sample encode the same CDR3. The V and J genes are TRBV7-9 and TRBJ1-1, with D possibly TRBD1 on 6 matching bases. CDR3 size: 14 residues. Germline loops: CDR1 SEHNR, CDR2 FQNEAQ (reference sequence). With 4 bases removed from V and 1 base from J, the gap between germline ends came to 10 bases. The CDR3 sequence is CASSSQGTNTEAFF. The CDR3 DNA is TGTGCCAGCAGCTCACAGGGCACGAACACTGAAGCTTTCTTT.

About this clone: This same CDR3 is encoded by further DNA sequences in the sample. This chain links TRBV6-1 with TRBJ1-1; no reliable D call. The CDR3 extends over 13 amino acids. The V end was cut by 6 bases, the J end by 1 base, with 9 bases between. Germline CDR1 is MNHNS and CDR2 is SASEGT. The CDR3 bases are TGTGCCAGCAGCCGTACAGAGAACACTGAAGCTTTCTTT. Its translation: CASSRTENTEAFF.

The chain employs TRBV5-6 and TRBJ1-5; 7 positions match TRBD1. Germline CDR1 and CDR2: SGHDT and YYEEEE. This CDR3 region has 18 residues. The V segment lost 1 base and the J segment 0 bases; nucleotides outside the gene matches: 10. CDR3 nucleotide sequence: TGTGCCAGCAGCTTGTACTTAGGACAGGCGAATAGCAATCAGCCCCAGCATTTT. Protein sequence: CASSLYLGQANSNQPQHF.

This clone showed up just a few times. This chain links TRBV5-1 with TRBJ2-1; D gene uncertain. From germline, CDR1 is SGHRS and CDR2 YFSETQ. Trimming took 0 bases from V and 8 from J, leaving 9 bases between them. CDR3 length: 13 residues. CDR3 DNA sequence: TGCGCCAGCAGCTTGGCGCCTCGGGATGAGCAGTTCTTC. It encodes CASSLAPRDEQFF. Full variable domain (rest looked up from reference TRBV5-1 and TRBJ2-1): KAGVTQTPRYLIKTRGQQVTLSCSPISGHRSVSWYQQTPGQGLQFLFEYFSETQRNKGNFPGRFSGRQFSNSRSEMNVSTLELGDSALYLCASSLAPRDEQFFGPGTRLTVL.

On this clone: Other DNA sequences in this sample translate to the same CDR3. This chain joins TRBV7-9 and TRBJ2-7; D is possibly TRBD2 (6 bases). Germline CDR1 and CDR2: SEHNR and FQNEAQ (reference sequence). The CDR3 spans 13 residues. Trimming cost V 0 bases and J 3 bases, with 6 bases left between them. CDR3 sequence reads: CASSLAEGYEQYF. CDR3 DNA sequence: TGTGCCAGCAGCTTAGCGGAGGGCTACGAGCAGTACTTC.

V and J are TRBV28 and TRBJ1-1; 7 positions match TRBD1. Germline CDR1 reads MDHEN; CDR2 reads SYDVKM. The V segment lost 6 bases and the J segment 5 bases; nucleotides outside the gene matches: 6. The CDR3 consists of 13 residues. The CDR3 DNA reads as TGTGCCAGCAGGAAGACAGGGTTGACTGAAGCTTTCTTT. It yields the protein CASRKTGLTEAFF.

The chain joins TRBV2 to TRBJ2-1; TRBD1 aligns across 11 bases. The CDR3 loop spans 15 amino acids. With V trimmed by 7 bases and J by 2 bases, 4 bases remained unmatched. Looked up from germline, CDR1 is SNHLY and CDR2 is FYNNEI. CDR3 amino acids: CASNGQGATYNEQFF. The CDR3 bases are TGTGCCAGCAACGGACAGGGGGCTACCTACAATGAGCAGTTCTTC.

The J gene is TRBJ2-3, the V gene TRBV5-1; TRBD1 is a possible D gene (6 bases). The V end lost 0 bases, the J end lost 4 bases, and 9 bases lay between the germline ends. This CDR3 spans 14 amino acids. Germline V gene data show CDR1 as SGHRS and CDR2 as YFSETQ. CDR3: CASSLAGVADTQYF. The CDR3 nucleotides are TGCGCCAGCAGCTTGGCAGGGGTGGCAGATACGCAGTATTTT.

This clone has a handful of counts. V gene TRBV7-9 combines with J gene TRBJ2-1; 7 positions match TRBD2. The CDR3 totals 16 residues. Trimming cost V 0 bases and J 5 bases; bases outside gene matches: 7. In germline, CDR1 is SEHNR, CDR2 FQNEAQ (reference sequence). CDR3 in amino acids: CASSLALAVTDNEQFF. The CDR3 DNA reads TGTGCCAGCAGCTTAGCTCTAGCGGTTACCGACAATGAGCAGTTCTTC.

The chain uses TRBV30 and TRBJ1-2, with D unresolved. The CDR3 is 14 amino acids. Germline-derived CDR1 and CDR2 are GTSNPN and SVGIG (reference sequence). The V end lost 0 bases, the J end lost 10 bases, and 18 bases lay between the germline ends. CDR3 DNA: TGTGCCTGGAGTGTACGGAGACGGGTCTTTCACTACACCTTC. Protein product: CAWSVRRRVFHYTF.

The genes are TRBV21-1 and TRBJ2-3; the D segment call TRBD1 is taken from the table without a DNA check. TRBV21-1 is given as a pseudogene. This CDR3 has 20 residues. CDR3 residues: CASSKAKAARDRGPSDTQYF. The CDR3 DNA follows: TGTGCCAGCAGCAAAGCCAAAGCCGCTCGGGACAGGGGGCCATCAGATACGCAGTATTTT.

The genes are TRBV6-4 and TRBJ2-7; 10 nucleotides match TRBD2. This CDR3 region has 16 residues. V lost 2 bases, J lost 5 bases, and 9 bases stayed unmatched. Germline values: CDR1 MRHNA, CDR2 SNTAGT. CDR3 sequence reads: CASSDTGLAALHEQYF. In DNA, the CDR3 is TGTGCCAGCAGTGACACCGGACTAGCGGCCCTTCACGAGCAGTACTTC.

Worth noting for this clone: The identical CDR3 is also encoded by other nucleotide sequences in the sample. V gene TRBV7-2 combines with J gene TRBJ2-7; tentatively, D is TRBD1 (5 bases). The CDR3 is 13 amino acids. Trimming removed 3 bases at V and 2 bases at J, with 8 bases between. CDR1 and CDR2 (germline): SGHTA, FQGNSA. The CDR3 here is CASSLGRAYEQYF. The CDR3 coding sequence is TGTGCCAGCAGCTTGGGCAGGGCCTACGAGCAGTACTTC.

This clone was seen a few times. The same CDR3 arises from other DNA sequences in this sample as well. The chain uses TRBV6-5 and TRBJ1-2; 10 nucleotides match TRBD1. Trimming at V came to 7 bases and at J to 2 bases, leaving 4 bases not matched to a gene. CDR1 MNHEY and CDR2 SVGAGI come from the germline V gene. The CDR3 has 14 residues. CDR3 DNA: TGTGCCAGCACCACGGGACAGGGGAACTATGGCTACACCTTC. As protein: CASTTGQGNYGYTF.

V usage is TRBV2 and J usage is TRBJ2-7; TRBD2 aligns across 10 bases. The junction had 8 bases not matched to a gene; V was cut back by 6 bases and J by 3 bases. Germline-derived CDR1 and CDR2 are SNHLY and FYNNEI. The CDR3 totals 15 residues. Here the CDR3 DNA reads TGTGCCAGCAGGCAAGCGGGAGGGACTTTCTACGAGCAGTACTTC. It yields the protein CASRQAGGTFYEQYF.

The chain combines TRBV27 with TRBJ2-1, with 8 nucleotides matching TRBD2. This CDR3 contains 16 residues. V dropped 6 bases and J dropped 7; count of bases not matched to a gene: 14. Germline V lookup: CDR1 MNHEY, CDR2 SMNVEV (reference sequence). CDR3 coding DNA: TGTGCCAGCAGCCCCCCTGGAGCGGGAGTGGTTAATGAGCAGTTCTTC. It is translated as CASSPPGAGVVNEQFF.